This T cell receptor beta chain is drawn from a study of T cell responses to AZD1222 COVID-19 vaccine. There are 16 residues in the CDR3. Trimming stripped 2 bases from V and 4 bases from J, with 18 bases between. Germline CDR1 and CDR2: SGHRS and YFSETQ. TCRdb keeps only in-frame clones here, not all; method: immunoSEQ multiplex PCR. The table lists 80,000 to 90,000 clones, roughly nine tenths of them singletons. The TCR sequence derives from an adult in good health. The chain is built from TRBV5-1 and TRBJ2-5; D might be TRBD2 (6 bases). The sample in question was peripheral blood, obtained on day 0 of AZD1222 vaccination. The DNA of the CDR3 is TGCGCCAGCAGCTTTGTAGCGCCCGCGGGAAGAGAGACCCAGTACTTC. Translation gives CASSFVAPAGRETQYF.